This T cell receptor (beta chain) was obtained from a study of blood T cell repertoires in COVID-19. Overall study context: Acute and convalescent COVID-19 samples came from the United States, Italy and Spain. PBMCs, B-cell-depleted T cells, or T cells were the source of the cDNA or gDNA that made up the material.

Original processing methods: Estimation of nucleated cell counts was performed using reference gene primer amplification. TCRdb keeps only in-frame clones here, not all; method: immunoSEQ multiplex PCR. V and J calls and clone size are given by that table; D and trimming were obtained from the DNA. Seen here are roughly 110,000 clones, 84% observed once, and the top ten hold about 4.2%. Germline V gene sequence: CDR1 SGDLS, CDR2 YYNGEE. V shed 0 bases and J shed 0 bases, with 9 bases lying between them. CDR3 length: 15 amino acids. The chain combines TRBV9 with TRBJ1-2; the D gene is possibly TRBD1 (6 bases). The sequence came from a human donor in a cohort sampled during active COVID-19. The sample was peripheral blood. The CDR3 DNA reads as TGTGCCAGCAGCGTAGGACAGGTCCCTAACTATGGCTACACCTTC. It codes for CASSVGQVPNYGYTF.